The T cell receptor (beta chain) described here comes from a study of blood T cell repertoires in COVID-19. Some clones are missing from TCRdb's copy, which holds only in-frame ones; the method was immunoSEQ multiplex PCR. The sample lists about 340,000 clones, 80% to 90% occurring once. Looked up from germline, CDR1 is MNHEY and CDR2 is SMNVEV (reference sequence). The CDR3 contains 15 residues. Trimming removed 5 bases from V and 4 bases from J; junction bases left unmatched: 8. The chain couples TRBV27 to TRBJ2-1, with 7 positions matching TRBD1. Sample: PBMCs or T cells enriched from blood (not recorded which). The sequence was obtained from a woman in her forties with acute COVID-19. The chain's CDR3 is CASSPGGTEYNEQFF. CDR3 in DNA: TGTGCCAGCAGTCCAGGTGGGACAGAATACAATGAGCAGTTCTTC.